This T cell receptor beta chain appears in the sequencing data of a study of shared clonotypes between healthy human individuals (TCRdb year 2020). Regarding the complete study: Two women and a few men aged 18 to 49 years were included in the cohort. To increase sequencing depth and limit assay-specific biases, TCR repertoire library preparation and sequencing were carried out by different laboratories using diverse techniques. Each donor's leukapheresis produced roughly between about 0.8 and 10 billion PBMCs. To estimate repertoire size and how much clonotypes are shared between individuals, the study performed deep sequencing of blood TCR repertoires from a few healthy adults. Per donor, three plates each were used for CD4 naive and CD4 memory, two for CD8 naive, and one for CD8 memory.

What the study reported, not specific to this receptor: Rarefaction of sorted-subset datasets indicated incomplete sequencing despite the large sequencing depth. Sampling was restricted to blood, and TCR repertoires in tissue are likely to differ from TCR repertoires in blood. Pairwise subsampling indicated that sequencing depth was expected to affect the degree of clonotype sharing among donors. The small number of donors limited the genetic and exposure-history diversity represented. Estimated clonotype richness was generally larger for naive than for memory subsets. Compared with non-shared clonotypes, the clonotypes found in all four sorted-subset donors had higher generation probabilities. When a few donors were compared, the shared fraction of clonotypes was approximately 5% for naive CD4, more than 3% for naive CD8, 2.3% for memory CD4, and less than 0.45% for memory CD8.

Using the deep immunoSEQ assay, multiplex PCR amplified TCR CDR3 regions from genomic DNA. Extracted genomic DNA from each cell subset was spread evenly across all wells of several immunoSEQ 96-well plates, with each plate serving as a replicate. For sorted subsets, roughly 200 ng of genomic DNA, equivalent to roughly 33,000 T cell genomes, went into each replicate PCR. The purified libraries were quantified using a Qubit 3.0 fluorometer, sized with a Bioanalyzer 2100, and then quantified again using the KAPA Library Quantification kit. Every immunoSEQ 96-well plate was sequenced on a dedicated single-read 150-cycle Illumina NextSeq 550 flow cell. The authors processed their data as follows. The immunoSEQ output contained only junctional sequences without quality scores, so filtering could not match that applied to full-length reads. Sequences were annotated with PyIR, a Python wrapper for IgBLAST v1.9, and V/J genes and CDR3 were assigned using IMGT germline references. Any read was removed if the V/J assignment was weak (E-value above 1e-6), the CDR3 was missing, or the read contained stop codons, out-of-frame junctions, or ambiguous translated residues. V3J clonotypes were defined as sequences sharing the same inferred V gene, J gene, and CDR3 amino acid sequence. Percentage overlap between repertoires was computed as shared unique clonotypes divided by the size of the smaller repertoire. Richness of each repertoire was evaluated using RTK rarefaction, the Chao1 estimator, and Recon v2.1 estimates of unobserved clonotypes. Generation probabilities were computed with OLGA for all TCRbeta clonotypes obtained by the gDNA method from several donors. What TCRdb holds here is the immuneACCESS table cut down to in-frame rearrangements. Part of the clones is not present; checked against another copy, under half of the missing clones reflect an unresolved V gene, and the others are unexplained. V, J and clone size derive from that table, while D and trimming were established from the DNA sequence. For this sample there are 800,000 to 1,200,000 clones; approximately 80% appear just once. The leading ten clones occupy approximately 0.52% of the sample.

The donors were healthy, HIV-negative adults with no recently reported acute infections or vaccinations. Every donor was a Caucasian adult residing in Nashville, Tennessee, USA. Magnetic negative selection was used to enrich CD4+ T cells, after which naive cells were positively selected on CD45RA and the negative fraction became the memory subset. Blood was obtained by leukapheresis, after which PBMCs were separated by Ficoll-Histopaque density gradient centrifugation and cryopreserved in liquid nitrogen vapor phase. Analytical flow cytometry was used to check the purity and quantity of every magnetically sorted T cell population. Genomic DNA was isolated from each sorted fraction and quantified by UV absorbance on a Nanodrop 2000c. CDR1 and CDR2 are read off the germline V gene as SGHTA and FQGNSA. V is pared back by 2 bases and J by 0 bases, with 5 bases lying between the germline termini. The CDR3 runs 15 residues from the cysteine to the phenylalanine. The DNA shown is the 45-base CDR3, in frame from base 1.

This clone was seen a handful of times. Which antigen it targets is not known. No quality values exist for individual bases; no much larger clone is one base distant. The sequencing input was memory CD4+ T cells from PBMCs. The cell subset or site label, read with the paper, signifies: CD45RA-negative fraction. The origin of this receptor is a man aged 18 to 29 in good health. Some clones in this sample may be carry-over from other donors' samples. The chain joins TRBV7-2 to TRBJ2-6; no D segment can be confidently identified. The nucleotide sequence reads TGTGCCAGCAGCTTACGACTCTCTGGGGCCAACGTCCTGACTTTC. The translation is CASSLRLSGANVLTF.